The clone carrying this T cell receptor beta chain was observed at least ten times. Antigen unknown. Trimming stripped 8 bases from V and 3 bases from J, with 16 bases between. The CDR3 has 14 amino acids. Germline loops: CDR1 SNHLY, CDR2 FYNNEI. The data belong to a study of T cells in Graves' hyperthyroidism and ophthalmopathy. Participants, patients aged 18 to 65, had newly diagnosed hyperthyroidism with a duration under 2 months. Together with thyroid ultrasound, orbital computed tomography, serum thyroxine and TRAb, clinical symptoms were used for diagnoses. General study findings and limits: Clonotypes that were expanded in thyroid above 0.001 mostly appeared in blood too.

The TCR beta CDR3 regions underwent amplification using RNA transcripts as the source. TCR CDR3 regions were first amplified by RT-PCR with HTBI primers. TCRdb re-called the multiplex PCR reads through MiXCR, storing one row per CDR3 protein. The table records 730,000 or so distinct CDR3 sequences, 18% of them present only once. The genes are TRBV2 and TRBJ2-5; D is uncertain. This receptor was identified in a woman between 45 and 65 years old with Graves' hyperthyroidism that later progressed to Graves' ophthalmopathy. Material for sequencing was blood. The CDR3 spells CASGFDLGKETQYF. The CDR3 coding sequence is TGTGCCAGCGGGTTCGATCTTGGGAAAGAGACCCAGTACTTC.